These 21 T cell receptor beta chains originate from one sample sequenced in a study of quantifying T cell responses using KT2 cells. For the study at large: cDNA was made from DNase-treated RNA using alpha and beta constant primers.

An oligo carrying a UMI was ligated to the cDNA 3' end. The first PCR ran roughly 4 cycles with an equimolar RC1.1 and RC1.2 beta primer mix. TCRdb itself ran the UMI-ligation and nested PCR reads through MiXCR, one entry per CDR3 protein. This table holds approximately 46,000 distinct CDR3 sequences, under 14% found once. The specimen was PBMCs spiked with cells of the T cell clone KT2. The receptor source for this set is a human donor.

In this sample, this clonotype turned up many times. The chain joins TRBV6-5 to TRBJ1-5, with 7 nucleotides matching TRBD1. The CDR3 spans 18 residues. Germline CDR1 is MNHEY and CDR2 is SVGAGI. V lost 5 bases to trimming and J lost 5 bases; unmatched junction nucleotides: 18. The CDR3 DNA reads as TGTGCCAGCAGTCCCTCCAGCCGGACAGGCCTACTTCATCAGCCCCAGCATTTT. It codes for CASSPSSRTGLLHQPQHF.

In this sample, this clonotype turned up a few times. This sequence joins TRBV5-1 and TRBJ2-6, with D perhaps TRBD1 (6 bases). The germline CDR1 and CDR2 sequences are SGHRS and YFSETQ. V lost 3 bases and J 0 bases, leaving 13 bases between the germline ends. CDR3 size: 17 residues. The CDR3 DNA reads TGCGCCAGCAGCTCGGGCCACAGGGTCTCTGGGGCCAACGTCCTGACTTTC. Translation gives CASSSGHRVSGANVLTF.

This clonotype was observed a handful of times. The chain combines TRBV3-1 with TRBJ2-1; possible D gene TRBD1, 5 bases. Per germline, CDR1 LGHDT and CDR2 YNNKEL (reference sequence). CDR3 length equals 15 residues. V was cut by 1 base and J by 7 bases, with 14 bases left in between. This CDR3 reads CASSQASAGMNEQFF. The CDR3 bases are TGTGCCAGCAGCCAAGCGTCGGCAGGGATGAATGAGCAGTTCTTC.

In its sample, this clonotype was seen many times. The V and J genes are TRBV2 and TRBJ1-6; 8 bases line up with TRBD1. V lost 6 bases and J lost 6; bases outside the gene matches: 13. Germline V gene lookup returns CDR1 SNHLY and CDR2 FYNNEI. The length of the CDR3 is 17 residues. The CDR3 DNA reads as TGTGCCAGCAGCGAAAATATGGCAGGGGGCGGTAATTCACCCCTCCACTTT. Its protein is CASSENMAGGGNSPLHF.

The V gene is TRBV5-1, the J gene TRBJ2-7; TRBD2 agrees at 7 bases. Germline V CDR1 and CDR2: SGHRS, YFSETQ. The CDR3 runs 17 residues. V shed 3 bases, J shed 0 bases, and the junction held 12 bases outside the gene matches. DNA of the CDR3: TGCGCCAGCAGCTCCAGAGGGAGGGCTTTAAGCTCCTACGAGCAGTACTTC. As protein: CASSSRGRALSSYEQYF. Combining the CDR3 with reference TRBV5-1 and TRBJ2-7 gives the whole variable domain KAGVTQTPRYLIKTRGQQVTLSCSPISGHRSVSWYQQTPGQGLQFLFEYFSETQRNKGNFPGRFSGRQFSNSRSEMNVSTLELGDSALYLCASSSRGRALSSYEQYFGPGTRLTVT.

This clonotype has at least ten counts. The chain recombines TRBV11-2 with TRBJ2-2; D possibly uses TRBD1 or TRBD2 (5 bases each). Germline V gene sequence: CDR1 SGHAT, CDR2 FQNNGV. Trimming stripped 5 bases from V and 4 bases from J, with 11 bases between. The CDR3 length is 14 residues. The CDR3 bases are TGTGCCAGCAGCAGGGACCTACCCACCGGGGAGCTGTTTTTT. This translates into CASSRDLPTGELFF.

This rearrangement joins TRBV12-3 or TRBV12-4 to TRBJ1-1; D remains unclear. V was pared by 2 bases and J by 2 bases, with 6 bases between. This CDR3 region has 13 residues. DNA for the CDR3: TGTGCCAGCAGTTTATTGTCCAACACTGAAGCTTTCTTT. The encoded protein is CASSLLSNTEAFF.

This clonotype has ten or more counts. The chain has TRBV7-2 and TRBJ2-1; TRBD2 is a possible D gene (6 bases). There are 15 residues in the CDR3. Germline CDR1 is SGHTA and CDR2 is FQGNSA. V gave up 5 bases and J gave up 3 bases, with 14 bases separating them. The CDR3 DNA reads as TGTGCCAGCAGCCTCCGCAACGGGGGCTACAATGAGCAGTTCTTC. This sequence encodes CASSLRNGGYNEQFF.

The CDR3 region has the DNA TGCGCCAGCGCGTCACGCGGGGCGTCCTACGAGCAGTACTTC. This codes for CASASRGASYEQYF. The chain employs TRBV5-1 and TRBJ2-7, with a weak D call TRBD2 (6 bases). Germline V gene sequence: CDR1 SGHRS, CDR2 YFSETQ. V was pared by 7 bases and J by 1 base, with 15 bases between. The CDR3 consists of 14 residues.

In its sample, this clonotype was seen a few times. This chain joins TRBV7-2 and TRBJ2-3; 8 bases agree with TRBD2. The germline CDR1 and CDR2 sequences are SGHTA and FQGNSA. The CDR3 consists of 16 residues. V gave up 1 base and J gave up 3 bases; unmatched junction bases: 6. DNA for the CDR3: TGTGCCAGCAGCTTAGTTGGCAGCGGGAGTACAGATACGCAGTATTTT. It yields the protein CASSLVGSGSTDTQYF.

This clonotype occurred a few times. The genes are TRBV2 and TRBJ2-7; 9 bases are shared with TRBD2. The ends lost 6 bases at V and 2 bases at J; junction bases unmatched: 8. The CDR3 is 15 amino acids. Per the germline V gene, CDR1 is SNHLY and CDR2 is FYNNEI. The CDR3 bases are TGTGCCAGCAGGTTGACTAGCGGTACACCCTACGAGCAGTACTTC. Translation gives CASRLTSGTPYEQYF. Together with reference TRBV2 and TRBJ2-7, the CDR3 gives the full variable domain: EPEVTQTPSHQVTQMGQEVILRCVPISNHLYFYWYRQILGQKVEFLVSFYNNEISEKSEIFDDQFSVERPDGSNFTLKIRSTKLEDSAMYFCASRLTSGTPYEQYFGPGTRLTVT.

This clonotype was recorded a few times. The V call is TRBV5-4, the J call TRBJ2-3, with 11 bases matching TRBD1. CDR1 and CDR2 from the germline V gene are SGHNT and YYREEE (reference sequence). The CDR3 length is 15 residues. Trimming took 0 bases from V and 4 from J; bases not matched to a gene: 1. The CDR3 DNA reads TGTGCCAGCAGCTTGGGGACAGGGGGCCCAGATACGCAGTATTTT. Its translation is CASSLGTGGPDTQYF.

This clonotype has just a few counts. The rearrangement uses TRBV24-1 and TRBJ1-2; D gene ambiguous. There are 14 residues in the CDR3. Germline V gene sequence: CDR1 KGHDR, CDR2 SFDVKD. Deletions cut 1 base from V and 4 bases from J, with 9 bases between. CDR3 DNA sequence: TGTGCCACCAGTGATTTTCCAGACTCCTATGGCTACACCTTC. This encodes CATSDFPDSYGYTF.

At least ten counts were recorded for this clonotype. Here the CDR3 DNA reads TGTGCCACCAGCAGAAGACAGGGAGAGACCCAGTACTTC. It codes for CATSRRQGETQYF. J is TRBJ2-5 and V is TRBV15; 7 bases match TRBD1. V shed 2 bases, J shed 4 bases, and the junction held 1 base outside the gene matches. Looked up from germline, CDR1 is LNHNV and CDR2 is YYDKDF (reference sequence). There are 13 residues in the CDR3.

The chain links TRBV6-6 to TRBJ2-5; possibly TRBD1 or TRBD2 for D (6 bases each). Looked up from germline, CDR1 is MNHNY and CDR2 is SVGAGI (reference sequence). The CDR3 runs 15 residues. V was shortened by 2 bases and J by 2 bases, with 12 bases between the two germline ends. CDR3 loop: CASSYEGGRQETQYF. The CDR3 nucleotides are TGTGCCAGCAGTTACGAGGGGGGACGGCAAGAGACCCAGTACTTC.

The chain combines TRBV12-3 or TRBV12-4 with TRBJ1-1; 9 nucleotides line up with TRBD1. This CDR3 contains 13 residues. V shed 5 bases and J 10 bases; nucleotides not matched to a gene: 8. Here the CDR3 DNA reads TGTGCCAGCAGTCCCTTGGGACAGGGCACAGCTTTCTTT. It yields the protein CASSPLGQGTAFF.

This chain connects TRBV15 to TRBJ1-6; D ambiguous. With 0 bases removed from V and 9 bases from J, the gap between germline ends came to 21 bases. The CDR3 spans 18 residues. Germline V gene data show CDR1 as LNHNV and CDR2 as YYDKDF (reference sequence). DNA of the CDR3: TGTGCCACCAGCAGAGATTACATTAACCCCGGAGGTGGTTCACCCCTCCACTTT. This sequence encodes CATSRDYINPGGGSPLHF.

This chain connects TRBV19 to TRBJ1-1, with D possibly TRBD1 on 6 matching bases. Deletions cut 7 bases from V and 4 bases from J, with 16 bases between. The V gene's germline CDR1 is LNHDA and CDR2 SQIVND (reference sequence). The CDR3 runs 14 residues. The CDR3 DNA sequence: TGTGCCAGTACCAGGGGAAGTGGGCCCACTGAAGCTTTCTTT. Translated, it gives CASTRGSGPTEAFF.

This clonotype appeared many times. CDR3 region: CASSPSGGAGDTQYF. DNA of the CDR3: TGTGCCAGCAGCCCTAGCGGGGGGGCTGGAGATACGCAGTATTTT. V usage is TRBV7-9 and J usage is TRBJ2-3; 12 positions agree with TRBD2. This CDR3 contains 15 residues. Germline-derived CDR1 and CDR2 are SEHNR and FQNEAQ (reference sequence). V gave up 5 bases and J gave up 5 bases; unmatched junction bases: 5.

This clonotype was seen repeatedly, ten times or more. The rearrangement joins TRBV20-1 to TRBJ2-5; D may be TRBD1 or TRBD2 (6 bases each). CDR1 is DFQATT and CDR2 is SNEGSKA in the germline V gene (reference sequence). V was cut by 5 bases and J by 4 bases, with 17 bases left in between. The CDR3 runs 14 residues. The CDR3 sequence is CSAWRRGGGETQYF. For the CDR3, the DNA is TGCAGTGCTTGGCGCAGGGGAGGAGGAGAGACCCAGTACTTC.

The V gene is TRBV7-8, the J gene TRBJ2-7; D remains ambiguous. CDR3 length: 13 amino acids. From germline, CDR1 is SGHVS and CDR2 FQNEAQ. The germline V and J ends were trimmed by 5 bases and 3 bases, with 11 bases remaining between them. The CDR3 sequence is CASSPWGYYEQYF. The CDR3 coding sequence is TGTGCCAGCAGCCCCTGGGGATACTACGAGCAGTACTTC.